This entry lists 2 T cell receptor beta chains sequenced from one sample in a study of vaccination and CD4 T cells after COVID-19. Cultured CD4+ T cell DNA was sequenced using the Oncomine TCR Beta short-read assay. TCRdb processed the PCR reads anew with MiXCR; each CDR3 protein has one entry. Counted here are about 19,000 distinct CDR3 sequences, 65% to 80% occurring once; the ten biggest clones make up about a sixth. As to treatment: roughly 11-day PBMC culture with coronavirus spike peptide pools or control peptides (ViraFEST assay). No antigen is known for these receptors. The sequencing used CD4+ T cells from blood, cultured in vitro, collected after SARS-CoV-2 vaccination. The receptors derive from a human donor who received a COVID-19 vaccine.

The table lists this clonotype with a count of one. The chain uses TRBV20-1 and TRBJ1-2, with 10 positions matching TRBD1. Germline V lookup: CDR1 DFQATT, CDR2 SNEGSKA (reference sequence). The J segment lost 4 bases and the V segment lost 0 bases, leaving 14 bases of the junction unmatched. The CDR3 contains 18 residues. The CDR3 protein is CSARDRDRGGGLSYGYTF. The CDR3 DNA reads TGCAGTGCTAGAGATCGGGACAGGGGCGGCGGGTTGAGCTATGGCTACACCTTC.

The rearrangement joins TRBV19 to TRBJ1-5, with TRBD1 matching over 7 bases. Germline CDR1 and CDR2: LNHDA and SQIVND (reference sequence). The V gene end was trimmed by 3 bases and the J gene end by 6 bases; junction bases not matched to a gene: 8. CDR3 length equals 15 residues. The DNA for the CDR3 is TGTGCCAGTAGTATTACGACAGGGACCGGTCAGCCCCAGCATTTT. Amino acid sequence: CASSITTGTGQPQHF.